The subject of this entry is one T cell receptor (beta chain). Its antigen remains unidentified. These data originate in a study of T cells expressing NK-cell markers. Study-wide results and limits: There remained a lack of clarity about HCMV specificity of expanded NKG2C+ T cell clones.

The CDR3 consists of 14 residues. Germline assignment: CDR1 SGHRS and CDR2 YFSETQ. TCRdb re-called the 5' RACE reads; every CDR3 protein appears as one record, without DNA. The sample table sets out 150,000 or so distinct CDR3 sequences. The sequence derives from a woman between 18 and 70 years old in good health. The genes are TRBV5-1 and TRBJ2-2. The specimen sequenced was blood T cells: a sorted CD56 or NKG2C T cell subset, CD4+ or CD8+ T cells, or bulk PBMC T cells (not recorded which). Here the CDR3 reads CASSFRERTGELFF. Drawing the rest from reference TRBV5-1 and TRBJ2-2, the complete variable domain is KAGVTQTPRYLIKTRGQQVTLSCSPISGHRSVSWYQQTPGQGLQFLFEYFSETQRNKGNFPGRFSGRQFSNSRSEMNVSTLELGDSALYLCASSFRERTGELFFGEGSRLTVL.